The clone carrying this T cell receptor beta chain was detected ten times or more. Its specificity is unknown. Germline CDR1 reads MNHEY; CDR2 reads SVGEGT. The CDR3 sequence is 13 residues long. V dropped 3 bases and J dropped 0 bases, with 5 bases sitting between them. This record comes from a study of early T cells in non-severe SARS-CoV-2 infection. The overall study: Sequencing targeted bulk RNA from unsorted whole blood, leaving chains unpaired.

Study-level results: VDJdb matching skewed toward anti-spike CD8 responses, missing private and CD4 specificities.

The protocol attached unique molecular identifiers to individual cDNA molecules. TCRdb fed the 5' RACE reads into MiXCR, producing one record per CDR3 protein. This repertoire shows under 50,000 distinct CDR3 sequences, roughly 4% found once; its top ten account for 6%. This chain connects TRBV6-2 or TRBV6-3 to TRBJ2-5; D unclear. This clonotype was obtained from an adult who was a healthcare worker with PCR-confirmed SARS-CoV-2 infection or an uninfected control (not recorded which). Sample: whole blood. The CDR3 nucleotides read TGTGCCAGCAGTTATTCTAACCAAGAGACCCAGTACTTC. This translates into CASSYSNQETQYF.